This entry lists 23 T cell receptor beta chains sequenced from one sample in a study of cytomegalovirus exposure and HLA in healthy donors. Researchers ran the PCR with 60 Vbeta and 13 Jbeta primers. Data came from immunoSEQ multiplex PCR; TCRdb stores just in-frame clones and leaves some out. The data contain about 130,000 clones, around 8.5% of them singletons. Sequencing was done on a sample of PBMCs. The receptors were gathered from a man in his forties or fifties in good health and CMV-seronegative.

This clone was found a few times. The genes are TRBV6-5 and TRBJ1-5; no clear D gene. V dropped 2 bases and J dropped 7 bases, with 9 bases sitting between them. Germline V gene sequence: CDR1 MNHEY, CDR2 SVGAGI. CDR3 size: 13 residues. This CDR3 reads CASSYGQNQPQHF. CDR3 nucleotide sequence: TGTGCCAGCAGTTACGGCCAGAACCAGCCCCAGCATTTT.

The V call is TRBV7-9, the J call TRBJ2-1; a possible D gene is TRBD1 (6 bases). Germline V CDR1 and CDR2: SEHNR, FQNEAQ (reference sequence). CDR3 length equals 15 residues. V was trimmed by 1 base and J by 2 bases, leaving 9 bases between them. The CDR3 is CASSLEDRPYNEQFF. The CDR3 DNA follows: TGTGCCAGCAGCTTAGAGGACAGACCCTACAATGAGCAGTTCTTC.

The chain has TRBV15 and TRBJ2-3, with 7 bases lining up with TRBD2. Germline V gene data show CDR1 as LNHNV and CDR2 as YYDKDF (reference sequence). The CDR3 is 16 residues long. V was pared by 1 base and J by 4 bases, with 8 bases of the junction left unmatched. CDR3: CATSRGAGVGADTQYF. DNA for the CDR3: TGTGCCACCAGCAGAGGGGCGGGGGTAGGCGCAGATACGCAGTATTTT.

The chain has TRBV7-2 and TRBJ1-2, with TRBD1 matching over 7 bases. The CDR3 consists of 13 residues. J was trimmed by 7 bases and V by 3 bases; bases with no gene match: 5. Germline assignment: CDR1 SGHTA and CDR2 FQGNSA. CDR3 in amino acids: CASSFERQGGYTF. The CDR3 nucleotides are TGTGCCAGCAGCTTCGAAAGACAGGGTGGCTACACCTTC.

A few counts support this clone. The chain has TRBV10-1 and TRBJ1-1; D may be TRBD1 (6 bases). CDR3 length equals 14 residues. CDR1 WNHNN and CDR2 SYGVQD come from the germline V gene (reference sequence). Between the trimmed V and J ends, which lost 4 bases and 0 bases, there was a span of 9 bases. The CDR3 DNA sequence: TGCGCCAGCAGTGCCGGGGGGCTGAACACTGAAGCTTTCTTT. This codes for CASSAGGLNTEAFF.

This sequence joins TRBV2 and TRBJ1-4, with a tentative D call TRBD1 (5 bases). V was trimmed by 6 bases and J by 3 bases, leaving 14 bases between them. The CDR3 has 15 residues. The V gene's germline CDR1 is SNHLY and CDR2 FYNNEI. CDR3 region: CASRRRGDSNEKLFF. The CDR3 region has the DNA TGTGCCAGCAGGCGGCGGGGGGATTCTAATGAAAAACTGTTTTTT. The whole variable domain, remainder taken from reference TRBV2 and TRBJ1-4, is EPEVTQTPSHQVTQMGQEVILRCVPISNHLYFYWYRQILGQKVEFLVSFYNNEISEKSEIFDDQFSVERPDGSNFTLKIRSTKLEDSAMYFCASRRRGDSNEKLFFGSGTQLSVL.

The V and J genes are TRBV29-1 and TRBJ2-7; TRBD2 is a possible D gene (7 bases). V shed 1 base and J shed 1 base, with 11 bases lying between them. The germline V gene has CDR1 SQVTM and CDR2 ANQGSEA. This CDR3 is 14 amino acids long. For the CDR3, the DNA is TGCAGCGTTGAAGTAGGGGGGGCTTCCTACGAGCAGTACTTC. Translated: CSVEVGGASYEQYF.

This clone has a handful of counts. The rearrangement uses TRBV6-1 and TRBJ1-5, with 8 bases that match TRBD1. Germline loops: CDR1 MNHNS, CDR2 SASEGT. This CDR3 is built from 13 residues. V shed 4 bases, J shed 11 bases, and the junction held 7 bases outside the gene matches. The chain's CDR3 is CASSGDRTSTQHF. CDR3 DNA: TGTGCCAGCAGTGGGGACAGGACCTCAACCCAGCATTTT.

In this sample, this clone turned up a few times. V usage is TRBV7-9 and J usage is TRBJ2-2, with TRBD1 matching over 9 bases. CDR1 SEHNR and CDR2 FQNEAQ come from the germline V gene (reference sequence). J lost 2 bases, V lost 5 bases, and 6 bases had no gene match. The CDR3 length is 16 residues. DNA for the CDR3: TGTGCCAGCAGCAAAGGACAGGGGATTAACACCGGGGAGCTGTTTTTT. Protein: CASSKGQGINTGELFF.

There are a few counts of this clone. The chain joins TRBV11-2 to TRBJ2-2; D possibly corresponds to TRBD2 (7 bases). Trimming took off 5 bases at V and 3 bases at J, with 16 bases between the two ends. Germline lookup yields CDR1 SGHAT and CDR2 FQNNGV. The CDR3 is made up of 16 amino acids. The CDR3 nucleotides are TGTGCCAGCAGCATGGGGTGGGGGGGCGACACCGGGGAGCTGTTTTTT. It encodes CASSMGWGGDTGELFF.

Points on this clone: Other nucleotide sequences in the sample specify the same CDR3. The chain carries TRBV7-6 and TRBJ1-5; possibly TRBD1 for D (6 bases). Trimming took 1 base from V and 1 from J, leaving 8 bases between them. This CDR3 region has 15 residues. Germline CDR1 and CDR2: SGHVS and FNYEAQ. The CDR3 DNA reads as TGTGCCAGCAGCTTAGAACAGGGAAGCAATCAGCCCCAGCATTTT. Protein: CASSLEQGSNQPQHF.

This rearrangement joins TRBV6-1 to TRBJ1-2; D unresolved. The ends were cut back, 2 bases at V and 7 bases at J, with 17 bases in the middle. CDR3 length: 15 amino acids. The germline gives CDR1 MNHNS, CDR2 SASEGT. The CDR3 protein is CASSEWVKSTIGYTF. The CDR3 DNA reads TGTGCCAGCAGTGAATGGGTGAAATCGACTATTGGCTACACCTTC.

This clone has a handful of counts. The rearrangement joins TRBV6-6 to TRBJ2-7; 8 bases fit TRBD2. The CDR3 is 14 residues long. The V and J ends lost 4 bases and 4 bases, in that order; junction bases with no gene match: 6. In germline, CDR1 is MNHNY, CDR2 SVGAGI (reference sequence). The CDR3 loop is CASSSLTGGYEQYF. The CDR3 DNA follows: TGTGCCAGCAGTTCCTTGACGGGGGGGTACGAGCAGTACTTC.

This clone came up a few times. The genes are TRBV7-2 and TRBJ1-2; TRBD1 matches at 7 bases. The length of the CDR3 is 17 residues. The V gene's germline CDR1 is SGHTA and CDR2 FQGNSA. Trimming cost V 1 base and J 0 bases; bases outside gene matches: 8. The CDR3 DNA reads TGTGCCAGCAGCTTAGTTGGGACAGTATATACTAACTATGGCTACACCTTC. It specifies CASSLVGTVYTNYGYTF.

The chain employs TRBV13 and TRBJ2-7, with 8 bases fitting TRBD2. Trimming took 5 bases from V and 5 from J; bases not matched to a gene: 20. This CDR3 has 18 amino acids. From germline, CDR1 is PRHDT and CDR2 FYEKMQ (reference sequence). CDR3 loop: CASSPPLASGLLVHEQYF. The CDR3 DNA reads TGTGCCAGCAGCCCCCCGTTGGCTAGCGGGCTCCTGGTCCACGAGCAGTACTTC.

The gene calls are TRBV6-1 and TRBJ2-7; no clear D gene. Per the germline V gene, CDR1 is MNHNS and CDR2 is SASEGT. Between the trimmed V and J ends, which lost 2 bases and 0 bases, there was a span of 14 bases. This CDR3 is built from 16 residues. CDR3 bases: TGTGCCAGCAGTGAACATGCCGGAGCTCTCTCCTACGAGCAGTACTTC. This translates into CASSEHAGALSYEQYF.

This clone was counted a few times. This chain links TRBV6-6 with TRBJ1-1; D gene ambiguous. The CDR3 consists of 13 residues. Looked up from germline, CDR1 is MNHNY and CDR2 is SVGAGI (reference sequence). V lost 0 bases and J 3 bases, leaving 5 bases between the germline ends. CDR3 DNA sequence: TGTGCCAGCAGTTACTCACGGGACACTGAAGCTTTCTTT. It yields the protein CASSYSRDTEAFF.

CDR3 in DNA: TGTGCCAGCAGTGAAGGGGGGGCTGGAAACACCATATATTTT. Encoded protein: CASSEGGAGNTIYF. V is TRBV6-1 and J is TRBJ1-3; a weak D match, TRBD1 (5 bases). Trimming took 1 base from V and 2 from J, leaving 6 bases between them. CDR3 size: 14 residues. Germline V CDR1 and CDR2: MNHNS, SASEGT.

This clone was picked up a small number of times. The chain couples TRBV6-4 to TRBJ2-3; the match to TRBD1 covers 9 bases. CDR1 MRHNA and CDR2 SNTAGT come from the germline V gene. V shed 3 bases and J 0 bases; nucleotides not matched to a gene: 1. The CDR3 runs 15 residues. The CDR3 nucleotides are TGTGCCAGCAGTGATGGGACAGGGAGCACAGATACGCAGTATTTT. Its protein product is CASSDGTGSTDTQYF.

V is TRBV7-3 and J is TRBJ2-3, with D possibly matching TRBD2 (6 bases). V was clipped by 5 bases and J by 1 base, with 10 bases between them. Germline assignment: CDR1 SGHTA and CDR2 FQGTGA. The CDR3 covers 14 residues. CDR3 sequence reads: CASSPGLGTDTQYF. The DNA of the CDR3 is TGTGCCAGCAGCCCGGGACTGGGCACAGATACGCAGTATTTT.

This clone was seen more than once but under ten times. The genes are TRBV28 and TRBJ1-4, with 7 bases that match TRBD1. Germline V gene sequence: CDR1 MDHEN, CDR2 SYDVKM. The CDR3 has 16 residues. V gave up 5 bases and J gave up 3 bases; unmatched junction bases: 9. CDR3 region: CASSPNRGPPNEKLFF. The CDR3 nucleotides read TGTGCCAGCAGTCCCAACAGGGGCCCCCCTAATGAAAAACTGTTTTTT.

The V and J genes are TRBV7-9 and TRBJ2-3; TRBD2 matches 8 bases. The CDR3 covers 15 residues. Germline V gene lookup returns CDR1 SEHNR and CDR2 FQNEAQ (reference sequence). Trimming took 5 bases from V and 6 from J; bases not matched to a gene: 10. The CDR3 loop reads CASSPTPGGGDTQYF. As DNA, the CDR3 is TGTGCCAGCAGCCCAACCCCAGGCGGGGGGGATACGCAGTATTTT.

The chain carries TRBV5-4 and TRBJ2-5; D remains ambiguous. The CDR3 runs 15 residues. CDR1 SGHNT and CDR2 YYREEE come from the germline V gene (reference sequence). Trimming took off 3 bases at V and 5 bases at J, with 17 bases between the two ends. The CDR3 sequence: CASSSGPRTVETQYF. DNA for the CDR3: TGTGCCAGCAGCTCTGGCCCCCGAACCGTCGAGACCCAGTACTTC.